The rows below give T cell receptor beta chains drawn from one sample of a study of blood T cell repertoires in COVID-19. Data came from immunoSEQ multiplex PCR; TCRdb stores just in-frame clones and leaves some out. This table has around 190,000 clones, 70% to 90% appearing once. Source material: peripheral blood. The source is a man in his fifties with COVID-19, enrolled during active disease. CDR3s include the opening cysteine and the closing phenylalanine or tryptophan. The order of the fields is CDR3 DNA, CDR3 protein, J gene, V gene, D gene. The D gene is left open where the match is weak.

cdr3_nt: TGTGCCAGCTCACCCGACAGGGGTAGCAATCAGCCCCAGCATTTT
cdr3_aa: CASSPDRGSNQPQHF
j_call: TRBJ1-5
v_call: TRBV18
d_call: TRBD1

cdr3_nt: TGTGCCAGCAGCTGGAGGGACGGACTCTACGAGCAGTACTTC
cdr3_aa: CASSWRDGLYEQYF
j_call: TRBJ2-7
v_call: TRBV7-2
d_call: -

cdr3_nt: TGCAGCGTTGGCATACAGCCAAGCTATGGCTACACCTTC
cdr3_aa: CSVGIQPSYGYTF
j_call: TRBJ1-2
v_call: TRBV29-1
d_call: -

cdr3_nt: TGTGCCAGCTCACCACGTGCCGCGGGAGTAGGCGAGCAGTACTTC
cdr3_aa: CASSPRAAGVGEQYF
j_call: TRBJ2-7
v_call: TRBV18
d_call: TRBD2

cdr3_nt: TGCGCCAGCAGTCTAACAGGGGGCCCTAGCACAGATACGCAGTATTTT
cdr3_aa: CASSLTGGPSTDTQYF
j_call: TRBJ2-3
v_call: TRBV5-1
d_call: TRBD1

cdr3_nt: TGCAGCGTTGTGACTAGCGGGAGAAAGGCCGGGGAGCTGTTTTTT
cdr3_aa: CSVVTSGRKAGELFF
j_call: TRBJ2-2
v_call: TRBV29-1
d_call: TRBD2

cdr3_nt: TGTGCCAGCAGTGAAGCTAGCGGGGCTCCCTACGAGCAGTACTTC
cdr3_aa: CASSEASGAPYEQYF
j_call: TRBJ2-7
v_call: TRBV2
d_call: TRBD2

cdr3_nt: TGTGCCAGCAGCCAGGGCAGCAATCAGCCCCAGCATTTT
cdr3_aa: CASSQGSNQPQHF
j_call: TRBJ1-5
v_call: TRBV3-1/TRBV3-2
d_call: -

cdr3_nt: TGTGCCAGCAGACCTCAACTAGCGGGAAGCACAGATACGCAGTATTTT
cdr3_aa: CASRPQLAGSTDTQYF
j_call: TRBJ2-3
v_call: TRBV27
d_call: TRBD2

cdr3_nt: TGTGCCAGCCAGACAGCAAGAAATCAGCCCCAGCATTTT
cdr3_aa: CASQTARNQPQHF
j_call: TRBJ1-5
v_call: TRBV19
d_call: -

cdr3_nt: TGTGCCAGTAGTCACACCGGGACAGTTTATGGCTACACCTTC
cdr3_aa: CASSHTGTVYGYTF
j_call: TRBJ1-2
v_call: TRBV19
d_call: TRBD1